The TCR beta chain under discussion was sequenced for a study of shared clonotypes between healthy human individuals. Study-level background: In total, the donors were a couple of women and three men aged 18 to 49.

Profiled with immunoSEQ multiplex PCR; TCRdb holds only in-frame clones, not every one. The sample lists some 380,000 clones, 90% to 97% occurring once. The sequenced sample consisted of memory CD8+ T cells sorted from blood. Noted subset: CD45RO+ cells pooled with CCR7-negative TemRA cells. This receptor was taken from a man aged 25 to 40 in good health.

Here the CDR3 reads CASSSKGPTLFSYNEQFF. The CDR3 coding sequence is TGTGCCAGCAGCTCCAAAGGGCCTACCCTCTTCTCCTACAATGAGCAGTTCTTC. V gene TRBV11-2 combines with J gene TRBJ2-1; no definite D call. With 4 bases removed from V and 0 bases from J, the gap between germline ends came to 19 bases. The CDR3 has 18 residues. CDR1 is SGHAT, CDR2 FQNNGV, per germline.